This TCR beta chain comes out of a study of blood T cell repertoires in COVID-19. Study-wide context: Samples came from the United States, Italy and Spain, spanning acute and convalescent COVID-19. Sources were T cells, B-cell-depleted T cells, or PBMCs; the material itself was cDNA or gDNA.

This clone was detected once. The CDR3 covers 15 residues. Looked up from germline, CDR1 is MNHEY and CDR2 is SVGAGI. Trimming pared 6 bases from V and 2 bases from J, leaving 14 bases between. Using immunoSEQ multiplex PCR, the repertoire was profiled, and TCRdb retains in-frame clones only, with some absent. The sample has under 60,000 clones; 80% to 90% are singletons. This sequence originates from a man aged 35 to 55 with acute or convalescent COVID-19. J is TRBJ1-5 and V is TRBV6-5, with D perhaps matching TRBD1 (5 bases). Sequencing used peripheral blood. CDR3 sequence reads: CASRIRAVGNQPQHF. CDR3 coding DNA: TGTGCCAGCAGAATCAGGGCGGTGGGCAATCAGCCCCAGCATTTT.